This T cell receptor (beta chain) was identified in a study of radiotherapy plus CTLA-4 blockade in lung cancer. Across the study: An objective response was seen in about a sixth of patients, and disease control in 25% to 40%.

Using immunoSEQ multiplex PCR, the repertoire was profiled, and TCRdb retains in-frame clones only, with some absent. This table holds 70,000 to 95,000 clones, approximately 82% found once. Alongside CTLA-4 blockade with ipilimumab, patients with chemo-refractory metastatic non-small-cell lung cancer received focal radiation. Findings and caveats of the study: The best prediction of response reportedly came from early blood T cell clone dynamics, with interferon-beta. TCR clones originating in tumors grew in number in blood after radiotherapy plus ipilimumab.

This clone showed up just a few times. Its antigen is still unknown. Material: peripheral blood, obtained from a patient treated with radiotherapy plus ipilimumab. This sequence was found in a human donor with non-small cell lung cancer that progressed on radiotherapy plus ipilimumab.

The DNA for the CDR3 is TGTGCCAGCACCCAGGGACAGTGGGTCACCGGGGAGCTGTTTTTT. Translating gives CASTQGQWVTGELFF. The genes are TRBV6-5 and TRBJ2-2; TRBD1 matches 7 bases. Germline-derived CDR1 and CDR2 are MNHEY and SVGAGI. V shed 7 bases, J shed 4 bases, and the junction held 9 bases outside the gene matches. This CDR3 is built from 15 residues.